Shown below are 20 T cell receptor beta chains from a single sample sequenced in a study of T-cell reconstitution after alpha-beta-depleted transplantation in children. Using unique molecular identifiers, the investigators prepared the TCRbeta library. TCRdb re-analysed the PCR reads in MiXCR, keeping a single row per CDR3 protein. Of some 600,000 distinct CDR3 sequences listed, over 10% are singletons. Sequenced here: PBMCs, mostly from graft donor cells, sampled 360 days after TCRalphabeta/CD19-depleted stem cell transplant. These receptors were obtained from a male patient aged 10 to 17 who had a stem cell transplant for acute myeloid leukemia, so the T cells may come from the graft donor.

This clonotype was detected ten times or more. The chain recombines TRBV28 with TRBJ1-1; D unresolved. The CDR3 has 14 residues. Germline loops: CDR1 MDHEN, CDR2 SYDVKM. Trimming took off 4 bases at V and 2 bases at J, with 11 bases between the two ends. The chain's CDR3 is CASSSAGINTEAFF. DNA for the CDR3: TGTGCCAGCAGTTCTGCGGGAATTAACACTGAAGCTTTCTTT.

This clonotype has only a few counts. The chain carries TRBV9 and TRBJ2-2; 7 bases map to TRBD2. CDR3 length: 14 residues. The germline V gene has CDR1 SGDLS and CDR2 YYNGEE. With 4 bases clipped from V and 3 bases from J, the junction kept 3 bases outside the gene matches. The CDR3 nucleotides are TGTGCCAGCAGCTGGGAGGGCCACACCGGGGAGCTGTTTTTT. It yields the protein CASSWEGHTGELFF. Drawing the rest from reference TRBV9 and TRBJ2-2, the complete variable domain is DSGVTQTPKHLITATGQRVTLRCSPRSGDLSVYWYQQSLDQGLQFLIQYYNGEERAKGNILERFSAQQFPDLHSELNLSSLELGDSALYFCASSWEGHTGELFFGEGSRLTVL.

The CDR3 nucleotides read TGCAGTGCTATGGGGACAGGAGAAAATTATAGCAATCAGCCCCAGCATTTT. Its protein product is CSAMGTGENYSNQPQHF. The chain carries TRBV20-1 and TRBJ1-5; TRBD1 aligns across 8 bases. Germline values: CDR1 DFQATT, CDR2 SNEGSKA (reference sequence). CDR3 size: 17 residues. V lost 4 bases and J lost 0; bases outside the gene matches: 11.

The CDR3 DNA follows: TGCAGTGCCGCATCGGGGCTCCTTAGCAATCAGCCCCAGCATTTT. Its translation: CSAASGLLSNQPQHF. The chain couples TRBV20-1 to TRBJ1-5; D possibly corresponds to TRBD1 (5 bases). Between the trimmed V and J ends, which lost 6 bases and 0 bases, there was a span of 15 bases. Germline V gene lookup returns CDR1 DFQATT and CDR2 SNEGSKA (reference sequence). There are 15 residues in the CDR3.

This sequence joins TRBV19 and TRBJ1-1, with TRBD1 matching over 10 bases. With V trimmed by 8 bases and J by 0 bases, 15 bases remained unmatched. The CDR3 runs to 18 residues. Germline CDR1 LNHDA, CDR2 SQIVND (reference sequence). The CDR3 region has the DNA TGTGCCAGTTCTCTAATGCGGACAGGGGGAACCCTGAACACTGAAGCTTTCTTT. Amino acid sequence: CASSLMRTGGTLNTEAFF.

CDR3 loop: CASSRLRDRTFSPLHF. CDR3 nucleotide sequence: TGTGCCAGCAGCCGCCTACGGGACCGTACTTTTTCACCCCTCCACTTT. The V and J genes are TRBV7-2 and TRBJ1-6, with D maybe TRBD1 (5 bases). The V end was cut by 5 bases, the J end by 9 bases, with 20 bases between. The CDR3 consists of 16 residues. CDR1 and CDR2 (germline): SGHTA, FQGNSA.

The rearrangement uses TRBV6-6 and TRBJ2-3, with D perhaps given as TRBD1 or TRBD2 (6 bases each). Per germline, CDR1 MNHNY and CDR2 SVGAGI (reference sequence). The CDR3 has 9 amino acids. In nucleotides, the CDR3 is TGTGAAGGGGGGGATACGCAGTATTTT. Its protein is CEGGDTQYF.

This clonotype was seen repeatedly, ten times or more. CDR3 bases: TGTGCCAGCAGCCGACCCGCGGGACTTTCCCCTACGGAGCAGTACTTC. Residues: CASSRPAGLSPTEQYF. The chain combines TRBV27 with TRBJ2-7; D perhaps matches TRBD2 (6 bases). Trimming shortened V by 6 bases and J by 7 bases, and 25 bases separated the two germline ends. The CDR3 is 16 amino acids. Germline values: CDR1 MNHEY, CDR2 SMNVEV (reference sequence).

The chain employs TRBV7-2 and TRBJ1-6; TRBD1 matches at 8 bases. The CDR3 extends over 17 amino acids. From germline, CDR1 is SGHTA and CDR2 FQGNSA. Germline trimming cut 1 base from V and 7 bases from J; bases unmatched to any gene: 9. The CDR3 region has the DNA TGTGCCAGCAGCTTAGTGCTACAGGGGGGTATAAATTCACCCCTCCACTTT. Its translation: CASSLVLQGGINSPLHF.

The J gene is TRBJ1-5, the V gene TRBV29-1, with D possibly TRBD1 on 6 matching bases. From germline, CDR1 is SQVTM and CDR2 ANQGSEA. V gave up 3 bases and J gave up 0 bases, with 12 bases separating them. The CDR3 loop spans 15 amino acids. The CDR3 protein is CSVDRRGYSNQPQHF. CDR3 nucleotide sequence: TGCAGCGTTGATCGCAGGGGCTATAGCAATCAGCCCCAGCATTTT. The full variable domain, rest sourced from reference TRBV29-1 and TRBJ1-5, is SAVISQKPSRDICQRGTSLTIQCQVDSQVTMMFWYRQQPGQSLTLIATANQGSEATYESGFVIDKFPISRPNLTFSTLTVSNMSPEDSSIYLCSVDRRGYSNQPQHFGDGTRLSIL.

This chain uses TRBV28 with TRBJ2-7; 12 bases fit TRBD1. V gave up 4 bases and J gave up 3 bases; unmatched junction bases: 4. Germline V gene sequence: CDR1 MDHEN, CDR2 SYDVKM. This CDR3 is 15 amino acids long. The CDR3 bases are TGTGCCAGCAGTTCCCGGGACAGGGGGCTCTACGAGCAGTACTTC. Its translation: CASSSRDRGLYEQYF.

The V gene is TRBV5-1, the J gene TRBJ2-7, with TRBD1 matching over 8 bases. This CDR3 region has 14 residues. V lost 4 bases and J lost 6; bases outside the gene matches: 9. The germline V gene has CDR1 SGHRS and CDR2 YFSETQ. The CDR3 DNA follows: TGCGCCAGCAGCCCTGGGACAGGTACCACCGAGCAGTACTTC. Translation: CASSPGTGTTEQYF.

CDR3 coding DNA: TGTGCCAGCAGATCAAAAAACACCGGGGAGCTGTTTTTT. Protein: CASRSKNTGELFF. The chain carries TRBV7-2 and TRBJ2-2, with D unresolved. Between the trimmed V and J ends, which lost 6 bases and 2 bases, there was a span of 7 bases. Looked up from germline, CDR1 is SGHTA and CDR2 is FQGNSA. The CDR3 is 13 residues long.

The chain couples TRBV6-1 to TRBJ2-3; possibly TRBD1 or TRBD2 for D (5 bases each). The germline CDR1 and CDR2 sequences are MNHNS and SASEGT. CDR3 length equals 17 residues. V gave up 5 bases and J gave up 0 bases, with 18 bases separating them. In DNA form, the CDR3 reads TGTGCCAGCAGTCGAAGTGGGGGTACGGCTAGCACAGATACGCAGTATTTT. Translation: CASSRSGGTASTDTQYF.

There are many counts of this clonotype. CDR3 sequence: CASSSMTWWTGTYEQYF. For the CDR3, the DNA is TGCGCCAGCAGCTCGATGACTTGGTGGACAGGGACCTACGAGCAGTACTTC. V is TRBV5-1 and J is TRBJ2-7; 8 bases agree with TRBD1. There are 17 residues in the CDR3. Germline assignment: CDR1 SGHRS and CDR2 YFSETQ. V lost 3 bases and J lost 2; bases outside the gene matches: 13.

The chain links TRBV12-3 or TRBV12-4 to TRBJ2-5, with 9 bases fitting TRBD2. The CDR3 contains 15 residues. The J segment lost 2 bases and the V segment lost 4 bases, leaving 5 bases of the junction unmatched. The CDR3 coding sequence is TGTGCCAGCAGTTCGCCTAGCGGGATACAAGAGACCCAGTACTTC. This encodes CASSSPSGIQETQYF.

The table lists this clonotype with a few counts. The V call is TRBV28, the J call TRBJ1-1; tentatively, D is TRBD1 (6 bases). Looked up from germline, CDR1 is MDHEN and CDR2 is SYDVKM. The CDR3 runs 18 residues. Deletions cut 6 bases from V and 1 base from J, with 24 bases between. The chain's CDR3 is CASSFAGQLMGTNTEAFF. The CDR3 region has the DNA TGTGCCAGCAGCTTTGCCGGACAGTTGATGGGGACGAACACTGAAGCTTTCTTT. Variable domain in full (rest from reference TRBV28 and TRBJ1-1): DVKVTQSSRYLVKRTGEKVFLECVQDMDHENMFWYRQDPGLGLRLIYFSYDVKMKEKGDIPEGYSVSREKKERFSLILESASTNQTSMYLCASSFAGQLMGTNTEAFFGQGTRLTVV.

This clonotype was detected a few times. The chain recombines TRBV20-1 with TRBJ2-7; D is uncertain. CDR1 DFQATT and CDR2 SNEGSKA come from the germline V gene (reference sequence). Trimming removed 3 bases at V and 2 bases at J, with 14 bases between. There are 14 residues in the CDR3. Written as DNA, the CDR3 is TGCAGTGCTAGGCGCGAAACTTTAACCTACGAGCAGTACTTC. Translating gives CSARRETLTYEQYF.

The chain joins TRBV5-1 to TRBJ2-1, with 10 nucleotides matching TRBD1. Looked up from germline, CDR1 is SGHRS and CDR2 is YFSETQ. Losses at the gene ends were 4 bases for V and 4 bases for J; bases not matched to a gene: 14. There are 18 residues in the CDR3. This chain's CDR3 is CASSQLTGGPFQYNEQFF. The CDR3 DNA reads TGCGCCAGCAGCCAACTGACAGGGGGCCCTTTCCAGTACAATGAGCAGTTCTTC.

The V gene is TRBV9, the J gene TRBJ2-1; unclear D gene. Germline values: CDR1 SGDLS, CDR2 YYNGEE. The CDR3 covers 15 residues. The V and J ends lost 0 bases and 4 bases respectively, with 11 bases between them. The CDR3 sequence: CASSVASFYYNEQFF. The CDR3, as DNA: TGTGCCAGCAGCGTAGCCTCGTTCTATTACAATGAGCAGTTCTTC.